This T cell receptor beta chain was sequenced in a study of cytomegalovirus exposure and HLA in healthy donors. Study-level background: Of roughly 400 genotyped donors, about 80% clustered with self-reported Caucasian donors.

Primers included in the PCR were 60 Vbeta and 13 Jbeta primers. Some clones are missing from TCRdb's copy, which holds only in-frame ones; the method was immunoSEQ multiplex PCR. The repertoire shows roughly 75,000 clones; the top ten hold about 5%. From germline, CDR1 is MNHEY and CDR2 SMNVEV (reference sequence). Deletions cut 8 bases from V and 1 base from J, with 8 bases between. The CDR3 has 12 amino acids. This rearrangement joins TRBV27 to TRBJ1-1; D not resolved. The receptor was derived from a man in his forties in good health and CMV-seronegative. Sequencing was carried out using PBMCs. In DNA, the CDR3 is TGTGCCAGCCGCAGACAGAACACTGAAGCTTTCTTT. It encodes CASRRQNTEAFF.